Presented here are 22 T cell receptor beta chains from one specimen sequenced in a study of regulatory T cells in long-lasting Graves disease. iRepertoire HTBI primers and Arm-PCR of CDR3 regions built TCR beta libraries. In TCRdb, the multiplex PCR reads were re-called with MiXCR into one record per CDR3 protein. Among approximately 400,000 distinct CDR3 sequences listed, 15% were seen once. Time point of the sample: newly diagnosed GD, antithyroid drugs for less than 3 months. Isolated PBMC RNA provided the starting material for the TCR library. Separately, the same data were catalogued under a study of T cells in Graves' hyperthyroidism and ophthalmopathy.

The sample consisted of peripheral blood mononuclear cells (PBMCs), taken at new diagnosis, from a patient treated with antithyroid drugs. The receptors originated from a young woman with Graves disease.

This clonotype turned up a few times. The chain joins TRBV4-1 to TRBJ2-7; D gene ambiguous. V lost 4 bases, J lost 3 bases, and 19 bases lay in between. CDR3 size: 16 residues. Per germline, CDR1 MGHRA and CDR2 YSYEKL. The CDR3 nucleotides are TGCGCCAGCAGCCGAGACCTCGGAACCGCTTACTACGAGCAGTACTTC. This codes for CASSRDLGTAYYEQYF.

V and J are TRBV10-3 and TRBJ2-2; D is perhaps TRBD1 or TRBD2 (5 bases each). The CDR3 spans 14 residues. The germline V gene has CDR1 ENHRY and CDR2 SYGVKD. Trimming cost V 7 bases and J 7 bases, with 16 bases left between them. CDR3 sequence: CAIKGGQGFGELFF. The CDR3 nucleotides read TGTGCCATCAAAGGCGGGCAGGGATTCGGGGAGCTGTTTTTT.

The CDR3 DNA is TGTGCCAGCAGCGAGGGACTCCTTTCCTACAATGAGCAGTTCTTC. The encoded protein is CASSEGLLSYNEQFF. The chain couples TRBV9 to TRBJ2-1, with a tentative D call TRBD2 (6 bases). V was clipped by 3 bases and J by 1 base, with 11 bases between them. The CDR3 totals 15 residues. The germline CDR1 and CDR2 sequences are SGDLS and YYNGEE.

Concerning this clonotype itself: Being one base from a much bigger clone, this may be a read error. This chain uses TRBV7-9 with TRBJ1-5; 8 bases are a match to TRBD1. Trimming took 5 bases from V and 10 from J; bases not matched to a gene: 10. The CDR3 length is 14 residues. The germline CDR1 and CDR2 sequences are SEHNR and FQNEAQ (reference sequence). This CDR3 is CASSQGQVWVPQHF. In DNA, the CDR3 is TGTGCCAGCAGCCAGGGACAGGTCTGGGTTCCCCAGCATTTT.

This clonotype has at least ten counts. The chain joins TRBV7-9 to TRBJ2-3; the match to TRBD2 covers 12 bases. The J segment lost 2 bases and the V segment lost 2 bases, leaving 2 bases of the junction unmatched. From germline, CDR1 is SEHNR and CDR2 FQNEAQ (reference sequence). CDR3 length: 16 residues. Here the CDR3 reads CASSLRLAGATDTQYF. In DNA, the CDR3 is TGTGCCAGCAGCTTAAGACTAGCGGGAGCCACAGATACGCAGTATTTT.

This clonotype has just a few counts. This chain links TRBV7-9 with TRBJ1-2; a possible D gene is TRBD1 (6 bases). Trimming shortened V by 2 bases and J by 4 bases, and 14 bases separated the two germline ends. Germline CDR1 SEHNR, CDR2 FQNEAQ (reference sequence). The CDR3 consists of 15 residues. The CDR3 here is CASSLLSTGSYGYTF. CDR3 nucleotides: TGTGCCAGCAGCTTACTTTCGACAGGTTCCTATGGCTACACCTTC. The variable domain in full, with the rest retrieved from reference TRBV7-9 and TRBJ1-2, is DTGVSQNPRHKITKRGQNVTFRCDPISEHNRLYWYRQTLGQGPEFLTYFQNEAQLEKSRLLSDRFSAERPKGSFSTLEIQRTEQGDSAMYLCASSLLSTGSYGYTFGSGTRLTVV.

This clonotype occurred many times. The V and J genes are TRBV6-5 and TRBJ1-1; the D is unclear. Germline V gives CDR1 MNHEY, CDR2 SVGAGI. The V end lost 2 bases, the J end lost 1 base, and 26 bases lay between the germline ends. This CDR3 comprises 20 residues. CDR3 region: CASSYPPIRTEGSGNTEAFF. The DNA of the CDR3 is TGTGCCAGCAGTTACCCCCCCATAAGGACTGAAGGGAGTGGGAACACTGAAGCTTTCTTT.

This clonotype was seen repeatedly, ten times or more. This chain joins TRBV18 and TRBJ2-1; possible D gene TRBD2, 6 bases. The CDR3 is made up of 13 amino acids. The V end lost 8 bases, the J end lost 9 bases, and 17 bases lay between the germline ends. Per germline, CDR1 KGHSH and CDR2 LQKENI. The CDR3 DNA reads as TGTGCCAGCGAGAGGGTACCAGCGGGTGAGCAGTTCTTC. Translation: CASERVPAGEQFF.

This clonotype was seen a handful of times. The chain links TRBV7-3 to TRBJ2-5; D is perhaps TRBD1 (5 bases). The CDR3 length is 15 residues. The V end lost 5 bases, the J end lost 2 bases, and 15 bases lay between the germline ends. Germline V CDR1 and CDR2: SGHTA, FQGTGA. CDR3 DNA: TGTGCCAGCAGCCCTGGTGAGCGACAGCAAGAGACCCAGTACTTC. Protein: CASSPGERQQETQYF.

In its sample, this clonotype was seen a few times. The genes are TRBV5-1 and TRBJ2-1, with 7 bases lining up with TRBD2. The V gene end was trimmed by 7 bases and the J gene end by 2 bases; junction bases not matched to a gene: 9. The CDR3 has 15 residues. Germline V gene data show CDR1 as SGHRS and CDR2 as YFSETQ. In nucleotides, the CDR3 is TGCGCCAGCTCCCCCACAGCGGGACCCTACAATGAGCAGTTCTTC. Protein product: CASSPTAGPYNEQFF.

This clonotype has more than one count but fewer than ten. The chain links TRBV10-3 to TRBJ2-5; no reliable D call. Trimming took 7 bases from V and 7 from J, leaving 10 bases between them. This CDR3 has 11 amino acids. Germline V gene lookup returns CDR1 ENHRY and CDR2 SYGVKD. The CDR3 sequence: CAITPEWTQYF. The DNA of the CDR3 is TGTGCCATCACCCCGGAGTGGACCCAGTACTTC.

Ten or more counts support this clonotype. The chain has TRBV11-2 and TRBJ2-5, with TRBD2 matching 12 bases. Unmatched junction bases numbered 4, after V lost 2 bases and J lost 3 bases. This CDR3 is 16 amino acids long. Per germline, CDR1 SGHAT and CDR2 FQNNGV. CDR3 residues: CASSLRRLAGEETQYF. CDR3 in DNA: TGTGCCAGCAGCTTACGCCGACTAGCGGGAGAAGAGACCCAGTACTTC.

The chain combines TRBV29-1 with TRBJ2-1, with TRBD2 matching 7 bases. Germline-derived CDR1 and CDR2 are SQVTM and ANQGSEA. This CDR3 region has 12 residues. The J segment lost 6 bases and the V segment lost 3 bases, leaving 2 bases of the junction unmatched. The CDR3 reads CSVERGINEQFF. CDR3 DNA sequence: TGCAGCGTTGAGCGGGGGATCAATGAGCAGTTCTTC.

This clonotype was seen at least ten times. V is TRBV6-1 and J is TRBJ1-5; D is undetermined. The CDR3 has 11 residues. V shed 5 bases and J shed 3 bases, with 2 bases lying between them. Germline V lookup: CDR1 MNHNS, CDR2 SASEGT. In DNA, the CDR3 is TGTGCCAGCAGTCTCAATCAGCCCCAGCATTTT. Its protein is CASSLNQPQHF.

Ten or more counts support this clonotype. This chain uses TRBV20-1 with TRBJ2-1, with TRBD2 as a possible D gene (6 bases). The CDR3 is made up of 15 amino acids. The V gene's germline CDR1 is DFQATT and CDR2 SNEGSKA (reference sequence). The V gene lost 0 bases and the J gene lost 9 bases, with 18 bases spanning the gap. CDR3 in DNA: TGCAGTGCTAGAGAAATTAAACGGGAGCCGGGTGAGCAGTTCTTC. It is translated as CSAREIKREPGEQFF.

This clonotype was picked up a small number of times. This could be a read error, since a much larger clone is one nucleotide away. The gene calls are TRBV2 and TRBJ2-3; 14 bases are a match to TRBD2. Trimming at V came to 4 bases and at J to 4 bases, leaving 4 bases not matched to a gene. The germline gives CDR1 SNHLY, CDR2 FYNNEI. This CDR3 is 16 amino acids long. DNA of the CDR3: TGTGCCAGCAGTGGAGAGGGACTAGCGGGAGCAGATACGCAGTATTTT. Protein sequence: CASSGEGLAGADTQYF.

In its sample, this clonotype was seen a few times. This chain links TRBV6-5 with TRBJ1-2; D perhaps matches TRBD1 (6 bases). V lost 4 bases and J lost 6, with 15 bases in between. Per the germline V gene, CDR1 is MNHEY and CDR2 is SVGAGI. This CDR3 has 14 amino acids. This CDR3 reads CASSFHRDMDGYTF. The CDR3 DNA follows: TGTGCCAGCAGTTTCCACAGGGATATGGATGGCTACACCTTC.

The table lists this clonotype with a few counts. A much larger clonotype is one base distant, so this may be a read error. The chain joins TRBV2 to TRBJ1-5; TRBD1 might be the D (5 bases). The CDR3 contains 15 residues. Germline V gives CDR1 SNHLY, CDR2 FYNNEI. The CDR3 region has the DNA TGTGCCGGCAGTGGAGGGGACTCTAGCAATCAGCCCCAGCATTTT. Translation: CAGSGGDSSNQPQHF. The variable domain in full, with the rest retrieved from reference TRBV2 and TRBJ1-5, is EPEVTQTPSHQVTQMGQEVILRCVPISNHLYFYWYRQILGQKVEFLVSFYNNEISEKSEIFDDQFSVERPDGSNFTLKIRSTKLEDSAMYFCAGSGGDSSNQPQHFGDGTRLSIL.

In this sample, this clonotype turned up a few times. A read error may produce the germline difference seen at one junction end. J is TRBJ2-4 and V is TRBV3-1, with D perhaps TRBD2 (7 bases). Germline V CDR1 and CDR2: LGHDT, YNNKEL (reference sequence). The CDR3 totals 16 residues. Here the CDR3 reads CAGSQQGAGRENIQYF. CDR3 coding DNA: TGTGCCGGCAGCCAACAGGGAGCGGGGAGGGAGAACATCCAGTACTTC. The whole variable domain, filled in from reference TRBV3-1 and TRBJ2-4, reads DTAVSQTPKYLVTQMGNDKSIKCEQNLGHDTMYWYKQDSKKFLKIMFSYNNKELIINETVPNRFSPKSPDKAHLNLHINSLELGDSAVYFCAGSQQGAGRENIQYFGAGTRLSVL.

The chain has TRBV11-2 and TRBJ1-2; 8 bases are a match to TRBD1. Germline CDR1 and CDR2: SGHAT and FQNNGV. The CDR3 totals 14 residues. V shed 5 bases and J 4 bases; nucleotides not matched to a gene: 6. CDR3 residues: CASSPSDRAYGYTF. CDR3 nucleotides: TGTGCCAGCAGCCCCTCGGACAGGGCCTATGGCTACACCTTC.

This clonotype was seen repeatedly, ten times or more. This chain's CDR3 is CASSYDGTAYEQYF. The CDR3 bases are TGTGCCAGCAGTTACGACGGGACCGCGTACGAGCAGTACTTC. J is TRBJ2-7 and V is TRBV6-5, with D possibly being TRBD1 or TRBD2 (5 bases each). The ends were cut back, 2 bases at V and 4 bases at J, with 12 bases in the middle. The V gene's germline CDR1 is MNHEY and CDR2 SVGAGI. The CDR3 is 14 residues long.

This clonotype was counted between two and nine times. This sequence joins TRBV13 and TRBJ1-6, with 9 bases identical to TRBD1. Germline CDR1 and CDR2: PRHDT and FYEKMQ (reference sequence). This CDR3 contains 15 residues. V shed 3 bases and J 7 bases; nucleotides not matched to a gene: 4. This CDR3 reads CASSLGQGDNSPLHF. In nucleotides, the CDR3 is TGTGCCAGCAGCTTGGGACAGGGAGACAATTCACCCCTCCACTTT.